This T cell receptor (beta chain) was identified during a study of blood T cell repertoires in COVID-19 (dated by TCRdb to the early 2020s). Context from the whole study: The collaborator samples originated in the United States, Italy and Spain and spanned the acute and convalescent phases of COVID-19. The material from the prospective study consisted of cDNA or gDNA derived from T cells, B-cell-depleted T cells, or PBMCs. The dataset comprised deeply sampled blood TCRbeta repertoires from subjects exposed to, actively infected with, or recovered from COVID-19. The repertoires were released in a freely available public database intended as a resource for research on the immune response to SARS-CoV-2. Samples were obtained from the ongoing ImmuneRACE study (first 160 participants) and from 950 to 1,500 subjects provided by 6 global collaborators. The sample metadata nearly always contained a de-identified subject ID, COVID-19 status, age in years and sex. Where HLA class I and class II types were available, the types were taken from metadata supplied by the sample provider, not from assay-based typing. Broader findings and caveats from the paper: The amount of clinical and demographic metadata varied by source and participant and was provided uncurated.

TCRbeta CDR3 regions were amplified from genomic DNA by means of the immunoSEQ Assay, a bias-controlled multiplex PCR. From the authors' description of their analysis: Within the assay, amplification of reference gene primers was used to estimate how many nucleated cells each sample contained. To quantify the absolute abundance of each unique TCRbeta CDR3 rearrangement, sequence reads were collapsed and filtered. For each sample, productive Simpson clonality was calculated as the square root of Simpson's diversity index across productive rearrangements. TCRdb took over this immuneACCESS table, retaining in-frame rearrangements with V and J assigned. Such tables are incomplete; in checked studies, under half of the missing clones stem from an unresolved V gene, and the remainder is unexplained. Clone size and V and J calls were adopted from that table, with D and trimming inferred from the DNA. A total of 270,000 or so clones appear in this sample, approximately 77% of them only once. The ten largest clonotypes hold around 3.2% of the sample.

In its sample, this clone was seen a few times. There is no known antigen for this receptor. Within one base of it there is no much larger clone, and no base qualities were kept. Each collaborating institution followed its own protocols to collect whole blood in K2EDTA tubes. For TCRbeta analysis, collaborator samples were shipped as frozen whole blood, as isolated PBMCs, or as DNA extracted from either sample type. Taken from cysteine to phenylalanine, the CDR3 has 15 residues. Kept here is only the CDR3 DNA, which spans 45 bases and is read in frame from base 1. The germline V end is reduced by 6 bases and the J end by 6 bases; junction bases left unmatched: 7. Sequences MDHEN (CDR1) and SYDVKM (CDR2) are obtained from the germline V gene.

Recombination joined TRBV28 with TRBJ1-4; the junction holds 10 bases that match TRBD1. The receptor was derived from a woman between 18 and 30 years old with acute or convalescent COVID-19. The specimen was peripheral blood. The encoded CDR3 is CASSRSGTGDEKLFF. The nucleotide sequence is TGTGCCAGCAGCCGCTCCGGGACAGGGGATGAAAAACTGTTTTTT.